This is a list of T cell receptor beta chains from one sample in a study of Ad26.COV2.S vaccination and SARS-CoV-2 variants. Profiling relied on immunoSEQ multiplex PCR, and the TCRdb table lists in-frame clones only, not all of them. The data hold 350,000 to 450,000 clones, with approximately 81% observed a single time. The source was peripheral blood, collected in a trial of Ad26.COV2.S vaccine versus placebo. These TCRs come from a person aged 18-65 years who received the Ad26.COV2.S COVID-19 vaccine or a placebo. CDR3s include the opening cysteine and the closing phenylalanine or tryptophan. A D gene is named only where the DNA matches it firmly. For some rows the clone size is stated as once, few or many, or as a class when expanded; others skip it.

V gene: TRBV2
D gene: NA
J gene: TRBJ1-2
clone size: NA
CDR3 DNA: TGTGCCAGCAGTGCGGGGCTTACTGGTGGCTACACCTTC
CDR3 protein: CASSAGLTGGYTF

V gene: TRBV24-1
D gene: TRBD1
J gene: TRBJ2-3
clone size: once
CDR3 DNA: TGTGCCACCAGTGATCTGGGGACAGGGGGTGACACAGATACGCAGTATTTT
CDR3 protein: CATSDLGTGGDTDTQYF

V gene: TRBV7-2
D gene: TRBD2
J gene: TRBJ2-3
clone size: NA
CDR3 DNA: TGTGCCAGCAGCCCCCGACTAGCGGGAGGGCCCACAGATACGCAGTATTTT
CDR3 protein: CASSPRLAGGPTDTQYF

V gene: TRBV2
D gene: TRBD2
J gene: TRBJ2-1
clone size: once
CDR3 DNA: TGTGCCACAGCTAGCGGGGGGGGCAATGAGCAGTTCTTC
CDR3 protein: CATASGGGNEQFF

V gene: TRBV3-1/TRBV3-2
D gene: TRBD1
J gene: TRBJ2-2
clone size: few
CDR3 DNA: TGTGCCAGCAGCCAACCGACAGGGAGTGGCACCGGGGAGCTGTTTTTT
CDR3 protein: CASSQPTGSGTGELFF

V gene: TRBV7-9
D gene: NA
J gene: TRBJ2-7
clone size: NA
CDR3 DNA: TGTGCCAGCAGCTTATTTAAGGAGGGTTCCGCCTACGAGCAGTACTTC
CDR3 protein: CASSLFKEGSAYEQYF

V gene: TRBV30
D gene: TRBD2
J gene: TRBJ2-5
clone size: once
CDR3 DNA: TGTGCCTGGACTAGCGGTCATCAATTGTTGGAGACCCAGTACTTC
CDR3 protein: CAWTSGHQLLETQYF

V gene: TRBV9
D gene: NA
J gene: TRBJ1-6
clone size: NA
CDR3 DNA: TGTGCCAGCAGGGGAGGGGGTAGTCGGTCACCCCTCCACTTT
CDR3 protein: CASRGGGSRSPLHF

V gene: TRBV27
D gene: TRBD1
J gene: TRBJ2-7
clone size: NA
CDR3 DNA: TGTGCCAGCAGTGAAAAGCCCGACAGGGCTTACTACGAGCAGTACTTC
CDR3 protein: CASSEKPDRAYYEQYF

V gene: TRBV5-1
D gene: TRBD1
J gene: TRBJ1-1
clone size: NA
CDR3 DNA: TGCGCCAGCAGCACTCTACAGGGGGTAAACACTGAAGCTTTCTTT
CDR3 protein: CASSTLQGVNTEAFF

V gene: TRBV3-1/TRBV3-2
D gene: NA
J gene: TRBJ2-1
clone size: NA
CDR3 DNA: TGTGCCAGCAGCCAATCCTCGGCCTCCTACAATGAGCAGTTCTTC
CDR3 protein: CASSQSSASYNEQFF

V gene: TRBV2
D gene: TRBD2
J gene: TRBJ2-3
clone size: NA
CDR3 DNA: TGTGCCAGCAGCGAAAGCGGGAGTGGAACAGATACGCAGTATTTT
CDR3 protein: CASSESGSGTDTQYF

V gene: TRBV28
D gene: TRBD1
J gene: TRBJ1-4
clone size: NA
CDR3 DNA: TGTGCCAGCAGTACACAACAGGGGGCCATCGAAAAACTGTTTTTT
CDR3 protein: CASSTQQGAIEKLFF

V gene: TRBV7-6
D gene: NA
J gene: TRBJ2-7
clone size: NA
CDR3 DNA: TGTGCCAGCAGCCGTGAGGTGGGGTCTAACAACGAGCAGTACTTC
CDR3 protein: CASSREVGSNNEQYF

V gene: TRBV11-2
D gene: TRBD2
J gene: TRBJ2-7
clone size: NA
CDR3 DNA: TGTGCCAGCAGCCCCTTGACTAGCGGGGGGGCGTCCTACGAGCAGTACTTC
CDR3 protein: CASSPLTSGGASYEQYF

V gene: TRBV24-1
D gene: NA
J gene: TRBJ1-2
clone size: once
CDR3 DNA: TGTGCCACCAGTGATTCCCGGGACTTCTCGAGTGGCTACACCTTC
CDR3 protein: CATSDSRDFSSGYTF

V gene: TRBV2
D gene: TRBD1
J gene: TRBJ2-7
clone size: few
CDR3 DNA: TGTGCCAGCAGCCACAGGGGGCAATACGAGCAGTACTTC
CDR3 protein: CASSHRGQYEQYF

V gene: TRBV5-1
D gene: TRBD1
J gene: TRBJ2-7
clone size: NA
CDR3 DNA: TGCGCCAGCAGCTCGGACGGACAGGGAGGCTACGAGCAGTACTTC
CDR3 protein: CASSSDGQGGYEQYF

V gene: TRBV6-5
D gene: TRBD1
J gene: TRBJ2-7
clone size: once
CDR3 DNA: TGTGCCAGCAGTTCCCCCTACAGGGGTGAGTCCTACGAGCAGTACTTC
CDR3 protein: CASSSPYRGESYEQYF

V gene: TRBV28
D gene: NA
J gene: TRBJ1-4
clone size: once
CDR3 DNA: TGTGCCAGCAGTCCCCGGGACACATATGAAAAACTGTTTTTT
CDR3 protein: CASSPRDTYEKLFF

V gene: TRBV19
D gene: NA
J gene: TRBJ1-5
clone size: NA
CDR3 DNA: TGTGCCAGTAGTATCGACAGAGTTCCCTCGCCCCAGCATTTT
CDR3 protein: CASSIDRVPSPQHF

V gene: TRBV3-1/TRBV3-2
D gene: NA
J gene: TRBJ1-6
clone size: NA
CDR3 DNA: TGTGCCAGCAGCCAAGAGTACTCACCCCTCCACTTT
CDR3 protein: CASSQEYSPLHF

V gene: TRBV6-2/TRBV6-3
D gene: NA
J gene: TRBJ1-5
clone size: NA
CDR3 DNA: TGTGCCAGCAGCATACAGGAGGGTAGGGCCCAGCATTTT
CDR3 protein: CASSIQEGRAQHF

V gene: TRBV10-3
D gene: TRBD1
J gene: TRBJ2-7
clone size: NA
CDR3 DNA: TGTGCCATCGGAACACAGGGGGCGGACTACGAGCAGTACTTC
CDR3 protein: CAIGTQGADYEQYF

V gene: TRBV5-4
D gene: NA
J gene: TRBJ1-4
clone size: NA
CDR3 DNA: TGTGCCAGCAGCTCCGATGGGATCTTTAATGAAAAACTGTTTTTT
CDR3 protein: CASSSDGIFNEKLFF

V gene: TRBV18
D gene: NA
J gene: TRBJ1-1
clone size: NA
CDR3 DNA: TGTGCCAGCTCACCAGGGCAGGGACACACTGAAGCTTTCTTT
CDR3 protein: CASSPGQGHTEAFF

V gene: TRBV30
D gene: TRBD2
J gene: TRBJ2-5
clone size: NA
CDR3 DNA: TGTGCCTGGAGTGCGCAGGGAGGGCAAGAGACCCAGTACTTC
CDR3 protein: CAWSAQGGQETQYF

V gene: TRBV24-1
D gene: NA
J gene: TRBJ1-5
clone size: NA
CDR3 DNA: TGTGCCACCGGGAGGGATGGCAATCAGCCCCAGCATTTT
CDR3 protein: CATGRDGNQPQHF

V gene: TRBV27
D gene: NA
J gene: TRBJ1-1
clone size: NA
CDR3 DNA: TGTGCCAGCTCCTCGACTAGGAACACTGAAGCTTTCTTT
CDR3 protein: CASSSTRNTEAFF

V gene: TRBV6-2/TRBV6-3
D gene: TRBD2
J gene: TRBJ2-1
clone size: NA
CDR3 DNA: TGTGCCAGCAGCCTGTTAACGGGACTAGCGGGGGGTCTCAATGAGCAGTTCTTC
CDR3 protein: CASSLLTGLAGGLNEQFF

V gene: TRBV7-9
D gene: TRBD2
J gene: TRBJ2-1
clone size: NA
CDR3 DNA: TGTGCCAGCTCCCAGACTAGCGGGGCGCGCGGGGTCGGGCAGTTCTTC
CDR3 protein: CASSQTSGARGVGQFF

V gene: TRBV29-1
D gene: NA
J gene: TRBJ2-1
clone size: once
CDR3 DNA: TGCAGCGCACTCGGGGGAGTCTCCTACAATGAGCAGTTCTTC
CDR3 protein: CSALGGVSYNEQFF

V gene: TRBV27
D gene: TRBD2
J gene: TRBJ2-1
clone size: NA
CDR3 DNA: TGTGCCAGCAGCCGAACCGGGACTAGCGGATACAATGAGCAGTTCTTC
CDR3 protein: CASSRTGTSGYNEQFF

V gene: TRBV30
D gene: NA
J gene: TRBJ1-2
clone size: NA
CDR3 DNA: TGTGCCTACTCTGGGGATAATGAACATGGCTACACCTTC
CDR3 protein: CAYSGDNEHGYTF

V gene: TRBV5-6
D gene: NA
J gene: TRBJ1-2
clone size: NA
CDR3 DNA: TGTGCCAGCAGCTTCACGGGGCAGGTCTATGGCTACACCTTC
CDR3 protein: CASSFTGQVYGYTF

V gene: TRBV6-5
D gene: NA
J gene: TRBJ2-7
clone size: NA
CDR3 DNA: TGTGCCAGCAGTTACCGGACCCCAGGAGGGAACTACGAGCAGTACTTC
CDR3 protein: CASSYRTPGGNYEQYF

V gene: TRBV7-8
D gene: NA
J gene: TRBJ2-2
clone size: NA
CDR3 DNA: TGTGCCAGCAGCTTCTTCGGGGACACCGGGGAGCTGTTTTTT
CDR3 protein: CASSFFGDTGELFF

V gene: TRBV9
D gene: TRBD1
J gene: TRBJ1-1
clone size: once
CDR3 DNA: TGTGCCAGCAGCGTCACAGGGGAGGGGAACACTGAAGCTTTCTTT
CDR3 protein: CASSVTGEGNTEAFF

V gene: TRBV28
D gene: TRBD1
J gene: TRBJ1-2
clone size: NA
CDR3 DNA: TGTGCCAGCAGTCTAGGGACAGGTTCCTACGATGGCTACACCTTC
CDR3 protein: CASSLGTGSYDGYTF